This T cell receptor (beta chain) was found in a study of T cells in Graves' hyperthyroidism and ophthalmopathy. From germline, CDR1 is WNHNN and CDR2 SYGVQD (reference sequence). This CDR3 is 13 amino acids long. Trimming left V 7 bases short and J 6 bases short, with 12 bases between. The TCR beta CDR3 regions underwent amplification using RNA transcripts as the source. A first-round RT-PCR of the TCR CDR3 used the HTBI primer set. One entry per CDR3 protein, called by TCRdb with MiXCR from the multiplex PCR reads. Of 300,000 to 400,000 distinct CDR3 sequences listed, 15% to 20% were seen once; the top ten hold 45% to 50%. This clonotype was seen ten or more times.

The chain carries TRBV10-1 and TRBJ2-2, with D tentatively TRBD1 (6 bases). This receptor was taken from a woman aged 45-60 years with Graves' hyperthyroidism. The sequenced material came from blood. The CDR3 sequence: CASTPDRSGELFF. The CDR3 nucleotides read TGCGCCAGCACCCCCGACAGGTCCGGGGAGCTGTTTTTT.